A single sample is the source of the 15 T cell receptor beta chains below, sequenced in a study of T cell repertoires in cytomegalovirus infection. The antigens these receptors bind are not known. TCRdb re-analysed the reads in MiXCR, keeping a single row per CDR3 protein. Of some 38,000 distinct CDR3 sequences in the sample, approximately 52% were seen once. The sequenced sample was CD8+ T cells from cultured PBMCs, obtained from culture after CMV antigen stimulation. Receptor source: a human donor in good health (CMV status not recorded). Some clones in this sample may be carry-over from other donors' samples.

The chain is built from TRBV20-1 and TRBJ2-3, with TRBD2 identical over 7 bases. This CDR3 region has 16 residues. The trim removed 1 base at V and 2 bases at J, leaving 9 bases unmatched. From germline, CDR1 is DFQATT and CDR2 SNEGSKA (reference sequence). The CDR3 is CSARGGSSGFTDTQYF. In nucleotides, the CDR3 is TGCAGTGCTAGAGGAGGGTCTAGCGGATTCACAGATACGCAGTATTTT.

The table lists this clonotype with a few counts. The chain employs TRBV4-2 and TRBJ1-6; no clear D. The V end was cut by 1 base, the J end by 9 bases, with 7 bases between. The germline CDR1 and CDR2 sequences are LGHNA and YNFKEQ. The CDR3 covers 13 residues. CDR3 loop: CASSQVGVSPLHF. CDR3 nucleotides: TGTGCCAGCAGCCAAGTCGGGGTTTCACCCCTCCACTTT.

This clonotype was counted at least ten times. The CDR3 region is CASSQDDTRDGYTF. The CDR3 nucleotides read TGTGCCAGCAGCCAAGATGATACACGGGATGGCTACACCTTC. This sequence joins TRBV4-2 and TRBJ1-2; the D is unclear. Per germline, CDR1 LGHNA and CDR2 YNFKEQ. CDR3 size: 14 residues. V lost 0 bases to trimming and J lost 6 bases, with 11 bases between them.

CDR3 protein: CASSPQQYAYEQYF. The CDR3 nucleotides are TGCGCCAGCAGCCCCCAACAGTACGCCTACGAGCAGTACTTC. This rearrangement joins TRBV4-1 to TRBJ2-7; no firm D call. The V end lost 4 bases, the J end lost 2 bases, and 12 bases lay between the germline ends. Looked up from germline, CDR1 is MGHRA and CDR2 is YSYEKL. CDR3 length: 14 residues.

This sequence joins TRBV7-3 and TRBJ2-1, with D perhaps matching TRBD1 (6 bases). The CDR3 is made up of 15 amino acids. Between the trimmed V and J ends, which lost 2 bases and 5 bases, there was a span of 13 bases. Germline values: CDR1 SGHTA, CDR2 FQGTGA. CDR3 nucleotide sequence: TGTGCCAGCAGCTTACCACAGGGATTAGACAATGAGCAGTTCTTC. Encoded protein: CASSLPQGLDNEQFF.

V gene TRBV10-3 combines with J gene TRBJ1-1, with 7 bases matching TRBD1. The junction had 5 bases not matched to a gene; V was cut back by 2 bases and J by 5 bases. The CDR3 covers 14 residues. Germline V gene lookup returns CDR1 ENHRY and CDR2 SYGVKD. As DNA, the CDR3 is TGTGCCATCAGTGAGATAGGGGGCCAGACTGAAGCTTTCTTT. Translation: CAISEIGGQTEAFF.

The chain employs TRBV19 and TRBJ1-5, with D possibly matching TRBD1 (6 bases). Germline CDR1 LNHDA, CDR2 SQIVND (reference sequence). The CDR3 contains 14 residues. V shed 5 bases and J shed 1 base, with 9 bases lying between them. The CDR3 nucleotides are TGTGCCAGTAGTGCCACAGGGAGCAATCAGCCCCAGCATTTT. Protein product: CASSATGSNQPQHF.

This clonotype was picked up a small number of times. The chain uses TRBV12-3 or TRBV12-4 and TRBJ1-1; a possible D gene is TRBD1 (6 bases). V was trimmed by 7 bases and J by 5 bases, leaving 17 bases between them. The CDR3 has 14 amino acids. The CDR3 is CASTLGGARTEAFF. The CDR3 nucleotides read TGTGCCAGCACCTTAGGGGGGGCTCGAACTGAAGCTTTCTTT.

The chain is built from TRBV7-6 and TRBJ2-2; TRBD1 matches at 7 bases. CDR3 size: 14 residues. V lost 11 bases to trimming and J lost 4 bases; unmatched junction nucleotides: 10. Germline V gene data show CDR1 as SGHVS and CDR2 as FNYEAQ. CDR3 residues: CAPRAAGGTGELFF. In nucleotides, the CDR3 is TGTGCCCCCCGGGCCGCAGGGGGCACCGGGGAGCTGTTTTTT.

In this sample, this clonotype turned up a few times. The chain couples TRBV4-1 to TRBJ2-3; TRBD2 matches at 7 bases. CDR1 MGHRA and CDR2 YSYEKL come from the germline V gene. With 8 bases clipped from V and 0 bases from J, the junction kept 5 bases outside the gene matches. The CDR3 runs 14 residues. In DNA form, the CDR3 reads TGCGCCAGCCGCCTTAGCGGGAGCACAGATACGCAGTATTTT. The encoded protein is CASRLSGSTDTQYF.

This clonotype was detected a few times. J is TRBJ1-1 and V is TRBV7-8; D may be TRBD1 (5 bases). The V gene's germline CDR1 is SGHVS and CDR2 FQNEAQ. The CDR3 runs 15 residues. The ends were cut back, 1 base at V and 5 bases at J, with 14 bases in the middle. CDR3 protein: CASSLEEGSLTEAFF. CDR3 in DNA: TGTGCCAGCAGCTTAGAAGAGGGGAGTTTAACTGAAGCTTTCTTT.

The chain couples TRBV28 to TRBJ1-5; D possibly corresponds to TRBD1 (6 bases). The germline V and J ends were trimmed by 6 bases and 6 bases, with 9 bases remaining between them. The germline V gene encodes CDR1 MDHEN and CDR2 SYDVKM. The CDR3 is made up of 12 amino acids. The CDR3 is CASRQGGQPQHF. The CDR3 nucleotides read TGTGCCAGCAGACAGGGTGGTCAGCCCCAGCATTTT.

The chain uses TRBV7-3 and TRBJ1-2, with D maybe TRBD1 (5 bases). Germline V gives CDR1 SGHTA, CDR2 FQGTGA. The V and J ends lost 5 bases and 3 bases respectively, with 16 bases between them. The CDR3 runs 15 residues. CDR3 residues: CASSHAGGDYYGYTF. As DNA, the CDR3 is TGTGCCAGCAGCCACGCCGGGGGGGACTACTATGGCTACACCTTC.

V usage is TRBV27 and J usage is TRBJ1-2, with a tentative D call TRBD1 (5 bases). Trimming left V 3 bases short and J 2 bases short, with 7 bases between. Germline CDR1 reads MNHEY; CDR2 reads SMNVEV (reference sequence). The CDR3 is 13 residues long. The CDR3 DNA is TGTGCCAGCAGTTTGACAGCAAACTATGGCTACACCTTC. Translation: CASSLTANYGYTF.

The chain couples TRBV11-2 to TRBJ2-3, with D possibly TRBD1 on 6 matching bases. This CDR3 is 15 amino acids long. CDR1 is SGHAT, CDR2 FQNNGV, per germline. V was pared by 5 bases and J by 4 bases, with 16 bases between. The CDR3 bases are TGTGCCAGCAGCACGTTCAGGGGAAGGGCAGATACGCAGTATTTT. This codes for CASSTFRGRADTQYF.